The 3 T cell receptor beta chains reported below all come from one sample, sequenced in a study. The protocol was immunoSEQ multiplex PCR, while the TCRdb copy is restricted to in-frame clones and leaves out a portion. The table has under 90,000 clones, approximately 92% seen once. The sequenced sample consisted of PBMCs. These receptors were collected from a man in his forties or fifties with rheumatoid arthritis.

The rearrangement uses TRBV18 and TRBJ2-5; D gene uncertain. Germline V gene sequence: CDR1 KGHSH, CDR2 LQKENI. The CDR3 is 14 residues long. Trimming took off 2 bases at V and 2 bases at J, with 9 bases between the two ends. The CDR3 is CASSPSSRQETQYF. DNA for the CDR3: TGTGCCAGCTCACCATCGTCACGTCAAGAGACCCAGTACTTC.

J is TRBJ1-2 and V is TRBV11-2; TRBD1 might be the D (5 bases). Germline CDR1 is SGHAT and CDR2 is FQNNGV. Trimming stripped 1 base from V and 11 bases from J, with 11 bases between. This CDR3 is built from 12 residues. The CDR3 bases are TGTGCCAGCAGCTTAGGATCAGGGAGGTACACCTTC. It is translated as CASSLGSGRYTF.

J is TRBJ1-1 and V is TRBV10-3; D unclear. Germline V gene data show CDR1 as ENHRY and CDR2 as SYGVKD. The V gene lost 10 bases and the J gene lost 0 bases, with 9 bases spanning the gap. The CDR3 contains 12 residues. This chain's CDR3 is CATGLLNTEAFF. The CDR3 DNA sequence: TGTGCCACCGGACTTTTGAACACTGAAGCTTTCTTT.